The 14 T cell receptor beta chains reported below all come from one sample, sequenced in a study of blood T cell repertoires in COVID-19. Clones were sequenced by immunoSEQ multiplex PCR, and TCRdb holds only the in-frame ones, with some missing. This sample has some 100,000 clones, with around 84% found just once. Source material: peripheral blood. The origin of the receptors is an older woman with acute or convalescent COVID-19.

A single count supports this clone. The chain carries TRBV11-2 and TRBJ2-7, with D tentatively TRBD2 (7 bases). The CDR3 spans 18 residues. V lost 0 bases and J 0 bases, leaving 18 bases between the germline ends. Germline CDR1 and CDR2: SGHAT and FQNNGV. The CDR3 reads CASSLEGGGRGYSYEQYF. CDR3 DNA: TGTGCCAGCAGCTTAGAGGGGGGGGGCAGGGGATACTCCTACGAGCAGTACTTC.

The rearrangement joins TRBV27 to TRBJ1-5; D may be TRBD1 (5 bases). Germline lookup yields CDR1 MNHEY and CDR2 SMNVEV (reference sequence). V was pared by 2 bases and J by 3 bases, with 17 bases between. CDR3 length: 17 amino acids. The CDR3 bases are TGTGCCAGCAGTTTAAGTGTTGGGCAGGGCTCCAATCAGCCCCAGCATTTT. Encoded protein: CASSLSVGQGSNQPQHF.

This chain connects TRBV2 to TRBJ1-5, with D perhaps TRBD1 (5 bases). The V gene lost 6 bases and the J gene lost 3 bases, with 15 bases spanning the gap. Per the germline V gene, CDR1 is SNHLY and CDR2 is FYNNEI. This CDR3 comprises 15 residues. This CDR3 reads CASRQTSGFNQPQHF. In DNA, the CDR3 is TGTGCCAGCAGACAGACGTCAGGGTTCAATCAGCCCCAGCATTTT.

The rearrangement links TRBV5-5 to TRBJ2-3, with D uncertain. V was trimmed by 0 bases and J by 0 bases, leaving 5 bases between them. This CDR3 is 14 amino acids long. The germline CDR1 and CDR2 sequences are SGHKS and YYEKEE (reference sequence). The CDR3 DNA sequence: TGTGCCAGCAGCTTGGATATAAGCACAGATACGCAGTATTTT. Its translation: CASSLDISTDTQYF. Looking up the rest from reference TRBV5-5 and TRBJ2-3 gives the full variable domain: DAGVTQSPTHLIKTRGQQVTLRCSPISGHKSVSWYQQVLGQGPQFIFQYYEKEERGRGNFPDRFSARQFPNYSSELNVNALLLGDSALYLCASSLDISTDTQYFGPGTRLTVL.

This clone appeared once. The chain employs TRBV12-3 or TRBV12-4 and TRBJ2-7; D unclear. The CDR3 extends over 13 amino acids. The ends were cut back, 3 bases at V and 2 bases at J, with 8 bases in the middle. CDR3 nucleotide sequence: TGTGCCAGCAGTTTTTTCACGGCCTACGAGCAGTACTTC. This gives the protein CASSFFTAYEQYF.

J is TRBJ2-5 and V is TRBV18; 8 nucleotides agree with TRBD1. CDR1 and CDR2 from the germline V gene are KGHSH and LQKENI. The junction had 5 bases not matched to a gene; V was cut back by 3 bases and J by 2 bases. The CDR3 covers 15 residues. This chain's CDR3 is CASSPRTGTQETQYF. CDR3 nucleotide sequence: TGTGCCAGCTCACCTAGGACAGGGACTCAAGAGACCCAGTACTTC.

The count of this clone is one. The V call is TRBV13, the J call TRBJ2-7; D may be TRBD2 (5 bases). The CDR3 length is 16 residues. Between the trimmed V and J ends, which lost 5 bases and 2 bases, there was a span of 19 bases. Germline CDR1 PRHDT, CDR2 FYEKMQ (reference sequence). As DNA, the CDR3 is TGTGCCAGCAGCATGACTCGGGGAAGAGGGCCCTACGAGCAGTACTTC. Encoded protein: CASSMTRGRGPYEQYF.

The chain employs TRBV7-2 and TRBJ1-5; TRBD1 might be the D (6 bases). Germline V lookup: CDR1 SGHTA, CDR2 FQGNSA. Trimming stripped 5 bases from V and 5 bases from J, with 10 bases between. The CDR3 has 13 residues. The CDR3 sequence: CASSDYRDQPQHF. The CDR3 bases are TGTGCCAGCAGCGACTACAGGGATCAGCCCCAGCATTTT.

This clone is medium-sized (0.01 to 0.1%). The chain couples TRBV19 to TRBJ1-6; the D is unclear. Trimming removed 4 bases at V and 14 bases at J, with 21 bases between. Looked up from germline, CDR1 is LNHDA and CDR2 is SQIVND (reference sequence). The CDR3 spans 15 residues. CDR3: CASSTLVGRRGTLHF. DNA of the CDR3: TGTGCCAGTAGTACCCTCGTCGGACGGAGAGGGACCCTCCACTTT.

The count of this clone is one. The CDR3 bases are TGCGCCAGCAGCTCCCAGGGGGTAAACTATGGCTACACCTTC. This gives the protein CASSSQGVNYGYTF. The genes are TRBV5-1 and TRBJ1-2; 7 bases align to TRBD1. Losses at the gene ends were 3 bases for V and 2 bases for J; bases not matched to a gene: 4. CDR1 and CDR2 (germline): SGHRS, YFSETQ. This CDR3 region has 14 residues.

The chain carries TRBV28 and TRBJ2-3; 8 nucleotides align to TRBD2. This CDR3 spans 21 amino acids. The V and J ends lost 2 bases and 1 base, in that order; junction bases with no gene match: 20. Germline CDR1 reads MDHEN; CDR2 reads SYDVKM. The CDR3 region is CASSLRVLAGRPGRGTDTQYF. CDR3 bases: TGTGCCAGCAGTTTACGGGTTCTAGCGGGTCGCCCCGGCCGTGGCACAGATACGCAGTATTTT.

This clone has only a few counts. This chain uses TRBV11-1 with TRBJ2-4; 7 bases fit TRBD1. Germline V gene data show CDR1 as SGHAT and CDR2 as FQDESV (reference sequence). The CDR3 totals 15 residues. V lost 1 base, J lost 3 bases, and 3 bases stayed unmatched. The CDR3 nucleotides are TGTGCCAGCAGCTTAGAATGGACAGGCAAAAACATTCAGTACTTC. This translates into CASSLEWTGKNIQYF. Full variable domain (outside the CDR3, taken from reference TRBV11-1 and TRBJ2-4): EAEVAQSPRYKITEKSQAVAFWCDPISGHATLYWYRQILGQGPELLVQFQDESVVDDSQLPKDRFSAERLKGVDSTLKIQPAELGDSAMYLCASSLEWTGKNIQYFGAGTRLSVL.

V and J are TRBV5-1 and TRBJ2-5, with TRBD1 matching over 10 bases. The CDR3 spans 14 residues. Germline-derived CDR1 and CDR2 are SGHRS and YFSETQ. J lost 3 bases, V lost 5 bases, and 4 bases had no gene match. CDR3 coding DNA: TGCGCCAGCAGACGAGGGACAGGGGAAGAGACCCAGTACTTC. This codes for CASRRGTGEETQYF.

This clone has ten or more counts. J is TRBJ1-2 and V is TRBV2; TRBD1 is a possible D gene (5 bases). Deletions cut 8 bases from V and 6 bases from J, with 13 bases between. The CDR3 covers 12 residues. In germline, CDR1 is SNHLY, CDR2 FYNNEI. CDR3 DNA sequence: TGTGCCAGCCGAAGCGGGGGGGATGGCTACACCTTC. Residues: CASRSGGDGYTF.